This record covers a single T cell receptor beta chain. The antigen is undetermined. Clones were sequenced by immunoSEQ multiplex PCR, and TCRdb holds only the in-frame ones, with some missing. The sample has 12,000 to 15,000 clones, about three quarters seen once. The sample comes from a study of vaccination effects on CD4 cells after COVID-19. After removal of 2 bases from V and 7 bases from J, the junction contained 1 base not matched to a gene. The CDR3 covers 13 residues. Germline V gene data show CDR1 as MNHNS and CDR2 as SASEGT. ViraFEST assay sequencing came after antigen-specific CD4+ T cells were expanded with viral peptide pools. Upon completion of 10 to 11 days in culture, CD4+ T cells were isolated. Between March and December 2020, the person had a SARS-CoV-2 infection that PCR confirmed. The cohort was immunized with two doses of either the BNT162b2 or mRNA-1273 vaccine.

The rearrangement links TRBV6-1 to TRBJ1-4; TRBD1 matches at 7 bases. This specimen was CD4+ T cells from PBMCs cultured with SARS-CoV-2 spike peptides, taken after COVID-19 vaccination. This receptor was identified in a human donor who had a prior SARS-CoV-2 infection. As DNA, the CDR3 is TGTGCCAGCAGTGAACAGGGGGGTGAAAAACTGTTTTTT. It is translated as CASSEQGGEKLFF.